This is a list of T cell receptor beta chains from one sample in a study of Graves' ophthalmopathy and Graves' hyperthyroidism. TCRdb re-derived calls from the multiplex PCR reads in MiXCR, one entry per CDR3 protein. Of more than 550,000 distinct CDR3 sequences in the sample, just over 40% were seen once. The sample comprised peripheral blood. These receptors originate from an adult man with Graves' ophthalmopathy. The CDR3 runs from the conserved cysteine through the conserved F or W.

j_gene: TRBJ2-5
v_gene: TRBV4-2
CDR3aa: CASSQGAGGQETQYF

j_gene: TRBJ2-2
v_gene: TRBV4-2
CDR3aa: CASSQKGVGELFF

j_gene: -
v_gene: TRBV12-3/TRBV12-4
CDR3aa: CASSFMFWDIQYF

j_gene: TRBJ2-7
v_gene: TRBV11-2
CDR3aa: CASSLVQGEEQYF

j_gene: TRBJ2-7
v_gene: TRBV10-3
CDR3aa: CASSGEQGSSYEQYF

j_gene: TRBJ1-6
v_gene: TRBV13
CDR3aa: CASSSASSGTGISPLHF

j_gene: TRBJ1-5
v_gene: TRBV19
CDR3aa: CASSIGGHLGQPQHF

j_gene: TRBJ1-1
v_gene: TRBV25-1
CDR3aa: CASTLEAGTGGTEAFF

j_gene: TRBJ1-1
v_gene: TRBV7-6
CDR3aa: CASSLTQGWDTEAFF

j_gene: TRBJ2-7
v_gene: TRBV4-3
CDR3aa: CASSQDGGPTYEQYF

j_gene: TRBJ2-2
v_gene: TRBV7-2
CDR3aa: CASSGGTSGNTGELFF

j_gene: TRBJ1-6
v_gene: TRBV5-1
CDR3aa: CASSLDSYNSPLHF

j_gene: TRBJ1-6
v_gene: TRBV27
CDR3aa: CASRGGQGSISPLHF

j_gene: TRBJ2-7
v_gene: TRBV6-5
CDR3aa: CASTYLRQSYEQYF

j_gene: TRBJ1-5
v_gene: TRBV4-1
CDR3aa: CASSQDRFGQPQHF

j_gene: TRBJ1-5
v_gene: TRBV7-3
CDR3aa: CASSSTGANQPQHF